A single sample is the source of the 3 T cell receptor beta chains below, sequenced in a study of molecular identifiers for immune sequencing clone quantification. TCRdb redid the calling of the PCR reads with MiXCR, one entry per CDR3 protein. This sample carries approximately 630,000 distinct CDR3 sequences, about 25% of them seen once, and the ten largest clones take about 0.78%. The source material was naive CD8+ T cells from blood, with Jurkat cell RNA spiked in. Subset described: FACS-sorted CD8+CD4-CCR7+CD45RA+ naive T cells. The receptors here all came from a human donor in good health. Some libraries in this study had Jurkat cell RNA spiked in.

Ten or more counts support this clonotype. The chain links TRBV6-2 or TRBV6-3 to TRBJ2-3, with TRBD2 identical over 9 bases. CDR1 is MNHEY, CDR2 SVGEGT, per germline. Trimming removed 1 base from V and 4 bases from J; junction bases left unmatched: 3. There are 15 residues in the CDR3. The CDR3 spells CASSYWASGADTQYF. For the CDR3, the DNA is TGTGCCAGCAGTTACTGGGCTAGCGGGGCAGATACGCAGTATTTT.

This clonotype was observed at least ten times. The J gene is TRBJ2-7, the V gene TRBV4-2; 11 nucleotides match TRBD2. CDR1 is LGHNA and CDR2 is YNFKEQ in the germline V gene. This CDR3 comprises 14 residues. Unmatched junction bases numbered 5, after V lost 6 bases and J lost 4 bases. CDR3 in amino acids: CASRLLAGEYEQYF. The CDR3 coding sequence is TGTGCCAGCAGACTACTAGCGGGAGAGTACGAGCAGTACTTC.

This clonotype was picked up one time. A read error is possible here, since a much larger clone lies one base away. The V gene is TRBV7-9, the J gene TRBJ2-7; 9 nucleotides line up with TRBD1. Germline CDR1 SEHNR, CDR2 FQNEAQ (reference sequence). This CDR3 comprises 14 residues. The V gene end was trimmed by 3 bases and the J gene end by 3 bases; junction bases not matched to a gene: 3. The CDR3 protein is CASSFLGQGYEQYF. The CDR3 DNA sequence: TGTGCCAGCAGCTTCCTGGGACAGGGCTACGAGCAGTACTTC. Filled out from reference TRBV7-9 and TRBJ2-7, the complete variable domain reads DTGVSQNPRHKITKRGQNVTFRCDPISEHNRLYWYRQTLGQGPEFLTYFQNEAQLEKSRLLSDRFSAERPKGSFSTLEIQRTEQGDSAMYLCASSFLGQGYEQYFGPGTRLTVT.